The rows below give T cell receptor beta chains drawn from one sample of a study of blood T cell repertoires in COVID-19. TCRdb's copy holds only in-frame clones and misses some; the assay was immunoSEQ multiplex PCR. The data contain roughly 73,000 clones, approximately 90% of them singletons. The sequencing sample was made of peripheral blood. The receptors stem from a man aged 65 to 85 with active COVID-19. Each CDR3 is given with its conserved first and last residue. A D gene is named only where the DNA matches it firmly. For some rows the clone size is stated as once, few or many, or as a class when expanded; others skip it.

d_gene	abundance	v_gene	j_gene	CDR3nt	CDR3aa
TRBD2	once	TRBV6-5	TRBJ2-1	TGTGCCAGCAGCCCCAGCGGGATCTACAATGAGCAGTTCTTC	CASSPSGIYNEQFF
.	.	TRBV7-6	TRBJ1-2	TGTGCCAGCAGCCCCCCAGGTTATAACTATGGCTACACCTTC	CASSPPGYNYGYTF
.	.	TRBV7-6	TRBJ2-2	TGTGCCAGCAGCTTAGCGGGAGTGGGCACCGGGGAGCTGTTTTTT	CASSLAGVGTGELFF
.	.	TRBV3-1/TRBV3-2	TRBJ1-1	TGTGCCAGCAGCCAAGATCAGTCCTTTCCGCCGTCAGCTTTCTTT	CASSQDQSFPPSAFF
TRBD1	.	TRBV24-1	TRBJ2-1	TGTGCCACCAGTGATTTGCCGGCGACAGGGGCCGACAATGAGCAGTTCTTC	CATSDLPATGADNEQFF
TRBD2	.	TRBV7-2	TRBJ2-1	TGTGCCAGCAGCCCCCGGAGCGGGAGGCGCCAGTTCTTC	CASSPRSGRRQFF
.	once	TRBV2	TRBJ2-2	TGTGCCAGCAGTGACGACACCGGGGAGCTGTTTTTT	CASSDDTGELFF
.	.	TRBV7-8	TRBJ1-2	TGTGCCAGCAGCTTGGGGCAGAGAGTAGACTATGGCTACACCTTC	CASSLGQRVDYGYTF
TRBD2	.	TRBV5-4	TRBJ2-2	TGTGCCAGCAGACCCGGGACTAGCGGGAGAGCGAACACCGGGGAGCTGTTTTTT	CASRPGTSGRANTGELFF
TRBD2	.	TRBV9	TRBJ2-3	TGTGCCAGCAGCGTACTGTCGGGAGGTCCGCCAGATACGCAGTATTTT	CASSVLSGGPPDTQYF
.	.	TRBV28	TRBJ1-2	TGTGCCAGCAGTTCTGGGGGGGCTGTGGCCTATGGCTACACCTTC	CASSSGGAVAYGYTF
TRBD2	once	TRBV18	TRBJ2-7	TGTGCCAGCTCTGGAAGCGGGGGGGGCTACGAGCAGTACTTC	CASSGSGGGYEQYF
TRBD1	.	TRBV18	TRBJ1-4	TGTGCCAGCTCACCCGGACAGGGGGCCGGAAAACTGTTTTTT	CASSPGQGAGKLFF
TRBD1	few	TRBV19	TRBJ2-7	TGTGCCAGTAGTGATACCGGGACAGGGATTGAGCAGTACTTC	CASSDTGTGIEQYF
.	few	TRBV3-1/TRBV3-2	TRBJ1-5	TGTGCCAGCAGCCAAGGGGCAGGGCTCAGGCCCCAGCATTTT	CASSQGAGLRPQHF
.	.	TRBV19	TRBJ1-5	TGTGCCAGTAGTCACGGGACAAGCAATCAGCCCCAGCATTTT	CASSHGTSNQPQHF
TRBD1	.	TRBV7-2	TRBJ1-6	TGTGCCAGCAGCTTAGGACAGGGGATGGGCAATTCACCCCTCCACTTT	CASSLGQGMGNSPLHF
.	few	TRBV4-3	TRBJ2-7	TGCGCCAGCAGCCGGGGGGGCGGTTTGGGCTACGAGCAGTACTTC	CASSRGGGLGYEQYF
.	.	TRBV18	TRBJ1-1	TGTGCCAGCTCACGGGGACAAATGAACACTGAAGCTTTCTTT	CASSRGQMNTEAFF
TRBD1	.	TRBV10-3	TRBJ2-7	TGTGCCAGCGACCACGACAGGGGCGTCTACGAGCAGTACTTC	CASDHDRGVYEQYF
.	.	TRBV5-1	TRBJ1-3	TGCGCCAGCAGCTTGGGCGGCGGTGGAAACACCATATATTTT	CASSLGGGGNTIYF
TRBD1	.	TRBV6-5	TRBJ1-2	TGTGCCAGCAGTTACTCGGCTGTCGGACAGGACTATGGCTACACCTTC	CASSYSAVGQDYGYTF
.	few	TRBV19	TRBJ1-1	TGTGCCAGTAGGAACAGGGCGGGCACTGAAGCTTTCTTT	CASRNRAGTEAFF
TRBD2	.	TRBV19	TRBJ2-1	TGTGCCAGTAGTATCTCGGCGGGAGGGGTCTACAATGAGCAGTTCTTC	CASSISAGGVYNEQFF
.	.	TRBV30	TRBJ1-5	TGTGCCGCAGAGGGGGGGGGTCAGCCCCAGCATTTT	CAAEGGGQPQHF
TRBD2	.	TRBV19	TRBJ2-3	TGTGCCAGTAGTATAGGCCGGGGGGGGGATACGCAGTATTTT	CASSIGRGGDTQYF
.	few	TRBV25-1	TRBJ2-1	TGTGCCAGCAGTGCCAGACACAGCTCCTACAATGAGCAGTTCTTC	CASSARHSSYNEQFF
.	.	TRBV24-1	TRBJ2-1	TGTGCCACCAGTGATGCGGGGGCCGCGGGGGTATACAATGAGCAGTTCTTC	CATSDAGAAGVYNEQFF
TRBD1	.	TRBV6-5	TRBJ1-2	TGTGCCAGCAGTTGGGGACAGGGGGATGGCTACACCTTC	CASSWGQGDGYTF
.	few	TRBV15	TRBJ1-1	TGTGCCACCAGCAGAGATCGGGCAGGGACTGAAGCTTTCTTT	CATSRDRAGTEAFF
.	.	TRBV19	TRBJ2-3	TGTGCCAGTTCCGATGGGCGGGGTAGCACAGATACGCAGTATTTT	CASSDGRGSTDTQYF
.	.	TRBV10-1	TRBJ2-7	TGCGCCAGCAGTGAGTCTGGAGGGAATCCCTACGAGCAGTACTTC	CASSESGGNPYEQYF
.	.	TRBV11-3	TRBJ2-5	TGTGCCAGCAGCTTAGGGCTAGCGTCTGTTGGGACCCAGTACTTC	CASSLGLASVGTQYF
.	once	TRBV5-1	TRBJ2-5	TGCGCCAGCAGCTTGGGTAGCGAAGAGACCCAGTACTTC	CASSLGSEETQYF
TRBD2	.	TRBV9	TRBJ2-1	TGTGCCAGCAGCGGGACTAGCGGCCCCCCCTCCTACAATGAGCAGTTCTTC	CASSGTSGPPSYNEQFF
.	.	TRBV14	TRBJ2-1	TGTGCCAGCAGCCAACTGGGAGTCGGGAATGAGCAGTTCTTC	CASSQLGVGNEQFF
TRBD2	.	TRBV4-3	TRBJ2-3	TGCGCCAGCAGCCAGGAACCGGGACTAGCGGCAGATACGCAGTATTTT	CASSQEPGLAADTQYF
.	.	TRBV4-3	TRBJ1-2	TGCGCCAGCAGCCAAGGGGGCGGCTCCTATGGCTACACCTTC	CASSQGGGSYGYTF
.	few	TRBV7-3	TRBJ2-2	TGTGCCAGCAGCCCGGGGACACCAAACACCGGGGAGCTGTTTTTT	CASSPGTPNTGELFF
.	.	TRBV7-3	TRBJ1-6	TGTGCCAGCAGCCCCGGGACACCAAATTCACCCCTCCACTTT	CASSPGTPNSPLHF
TRBD1	.	TRBV9	TRBJ1-1	TGTGCCAGCAGCGTAGGAGCAGACAGGGTCTGGAGCACTGAAGCTTTCTTT	CASSVGADRVWSTEAFF
.	few	TRBV5-6	TRBJ2-1	TGTGCCAGCAGCCCCCAAAGCGGGCCCCCCTTCTCCTACAATGAGCAGTTCTTC	CASSPQSGPPFSYNEQFF
.	.	TRBV6-5	TRBJ1-6	TGTGCCAGCACGAGAGGGGACATCCTTAATTCACCCCTCCACTTT	CASTRGDILNSPLHF